This TCR beta chain was obtained from a study of T cell changes during pregnancy in multiple sclerosis. CDR1 is SGHTA and CDR2 is FQGNSA in the germline V gene. CDR3 length: 17 amino acids. J lost 5 bases, V lost 1 base, and 9 bases had no gene match. The protocol was immunoSEQ multiplex PCR, while the TCRdb copy is restricted to in-frame clones and leaves out a portion. In the table there are about 51,000 clones, 85% to 95% of which are singletons. A single count supports this clone. The sample was CD4+ T cells from peripheral blood mononuclear cells, taken in the third trimester of pregnancy. The V gene is TRBV7-2, the J gene TRBJ2-5, with 11 bases matching TRBD2. This TCR derives from a female donor with multiple sclerosis, enrolled in a pregnancy study. CDR3 protein: CASSLGRGLAVRETQYF. CDR3 DNA: TGTGCCAGCAGCTTAGGAAGGGGACTAGCGGTGAGGGAGACCCAGTACTTC.